This is a list of T cell receptor beta chains from one sample in a study of T cells of healthy individuals. TCRdb re-analysed the 5' RACE reads in MiXCR, keeping a single row per CDR3 protein. The sample holds 40,000 to 65,000 distinct CDR3 sequences, roughly 14% seen once. All receptors derive from a human donor in good health. Both conserved end residues are part of each CDR3. The order of the fields is V gene, CDR3 protein.

v_gene: TRBV4-3; CDR3aa: CASSQDGTDSSTQYF
v_gene: TRBV12-3/TRBV12-4; CDR3aa: CASSGEGTEAFF
v_gene: TRBV7-9; CDR3aa: CASSPGAGTAQPQHF
v_gene: TRBV6-2/TRBV6-3; CDR3aa: CASRETSGGSREQYF
v_gene: TRBV9; CDR3aa: CASSASGGSYNEQFF
v_gene: TRBV29-1; CDR3aa: CSVAKQGGPETQYF
v_gene: TRBV5-1; CDR3aa: CASSLLRHEYF
v_gene: TRBV6-1; CDR3aa: CASSEQLGSYNEQFF
v_gene: TRBV6-2/TRBV6-3; CDR3aa: CASSYRADTQYF
v_gene: TRBV27; CDR3aa: CASSSRGDSIMNTEAFF
v_gene: TRBV12-3/TRBV12-4; CDR3aa: CASSLAQRQQYEQYF
v_gene: TRBV7-2; CDR3aa: CASSSDRGGGTQSDTQYF
v_gene: TRBV5-1; CDR3aa: CASSSGGANGELFF
v_gene: TRBV24-1; CDR3aa: CATSDLGPSEQFF
v_gene: TRBV7-2; CDR3aa: CASSLEYPNYGYTF
v_gene: TRBV9; CDR3aa: CASSVLHSTDTQYF
v_gene: TRBV12-3/TRBV12-4; CDR3aa: CASSLSTEAFF
v_gene: TRBV18; CDR3aa: CASSPLAGGTDTQYF
v_gene: TRBV7-9; CDR3aa: CASSFYREPGGELFF
v_gene: TRBV11-2; CDR3aa: CASSLDPGTGDYYGYTF
v_gene: TRBV25-1; CDR3aa: CASSSVGSTEAFF
v_gene: TRBV7-9; CDR3aa: CASSPGLFGEQYF
v_gene: TRBV6-1; CDR3aa: CASSERLAEIYNEQFF
v_gene: TRBV6-1; CDR3aa: CASSEYGSDRAKNIQYF
v_gene: TRBV5-4; CDR3aa: CASSLGPHSILTLDSYEQYF
v_gene: TRBV4-3; CDR3aa: CASSLRPRGTNEKLFF
v_gene: TRBV12-3/TRBV12-4; CDR3aa: CASSFRNEQFF
v_gene: TRBV5-1; CDR3aa: CASSLVGSAYNEQFF
v_gene: TRBV7-2; CDR3aa: CASSLATGANSPLHF
v_gene: TRBV21-1; CDR3aa: CASPNSGEQGARTDTGELFF
v_gene: TRBV5-1; CDR3aa: CASKDKPGYEQYF
v_gene: TRBV9; CDR3aa: CASSAQGAGSTGELFF
v_gene: TRBV5-1; CDR3aa: CASSVGQLDGYTF
v_gene: TRBV7-2; CDR3aa: CASSSSGQPNTEAFF
v_gene: TRBV20-1; CDR3aa: CSASEGPLNIQYF
v_gene: TRBV7-2; CDR3aa: CASSRLAGAADTQYF
v_gene: TRBV6-8; CDR3aa: CASRKTGAHSYEQYF
v_gene: TRBV20-1; CDR3aa: CSARDLDRGGTGELFF
v_gene: TRBV6-5; CDR3aa: CASREQGPYNSPLHF
v_gene: TRBV20-1; CDR3aa: CSTGRAEGEQYF